This passage covers 20 T cell receptor beta chains from one sample sequenced in a study of neurological immune-mediated disorders. MiXCR, applied by TCRdb to the 5' RACE reads, yields one record per CDR3 protein. The sample gives 50,000 to 70,000 distinct CDR3 sequences, 10% to 15% of which show up once; about 10% is in the top ten. Sequenced sample: PBMCs. All receptors derive from a woman aged 55-70 years with HTLV-1-associated myelopathy (HAM/TSP).

This clonotype was recorded many times. The chain is built from TRBV20-1 and TRBJ1-1, with D perhaps matching TRBD1 (6 bases). This CDR3 region has 13 residues. V was clipped by 6 bases and J by 1 base, with 12 bases between them. Germline-derived CDR1 and CDR2 are DFQATT and SNEGSKA (reference sequence). CDR3 loop: CSAGQGSNTEAFF. The DNA for the CDR3 is TGCAGTGCAGGGCAGGGGTCGAACACTGAAGCTTTCTTT.

This clonotype was counted ten times or more. CDR3 loop: CASSFYRDGGYEQYF. In DNA, the CDR3 is TGTGCCAGCAGCTTCTACCGGGACGGAGGCTACGAGCAGTACTTC. The chain employs TRBV7-2 and TRBJ2-7; D is possibly TRBD1 or TRBD2 (5 bases each). V was clipped by 3 bases and J by 3 bases, with 15 bases between them. This CDR3 has 15 amino acids. The germline V gene has CDR1 SGHTA and CDR2 FQGNSA.

The chain is built from TRBV29-1 and TRBJ2-5, with 7 bases aligning to TRBD1. Germline V gene lookup returns CDR1 SQVTM and CDR2 ANQGSEA. V was clipped by 6 bases and J by 5 bases; unmatched bases: 24. The CDR3 runs 18 residues. CDR3 region: CSVLRWDSSKVRQETQYF. In nucleotides, the CDR3 is TGCAGCGTCCTGAGATGGGACAGCTCAAAAGTCCGTCAGGAGACCCAGTACTTC. The full variable domain, in which reference TRBV29-1 and TRBJ2-5 provide the parts outside the CDR3, is SAVISQKPSRDICQRGTSLTIQCQVDSQVTMMFWYRQQPGQSLTLIATANQGSEATYESGFVIDKFPISRPNLTFSTLTVSNMSPEDSSIYLCSVLRWDSSKVRQETQYFGPGTRLLVL.

This clonotype was counted many times. The gene calls are TRBV28 and TRBJ2-5; possibly TRBD2 for D (5 bases). The length of the CDR3 is 13 residues. Germline assignment: CDR1 MDHEN and CDR2 SYDVKM. The V end was cut by 3 bases, the J end by 4 bases, with 9 bases between. CDR3 nucleotides: TGTGCCAGCAGTTTTTTCACTAGAGAGACCCAGTACTTC. Its translation is CASSFFTRETQYF.

At least ten counts were recorded for this clonotype. The chain carries TRBV3-1 and TRBJ2-1; 8 nucleotides align to TRBD2. The germline gives CDR1 LGHDT, CDR2 YNNKEL (reference sequence). The trim removed 4 bases at V and 4 bases at J, leaving 3 bases unmatched. The CDR3 is 14 amino acids. The chain's CDR3 is CASSPSGPYNEQFF. The CDR3 DNA reads TGTGCCAGCAGCCCTAGCGGGCCTTACAATGAGCAGTTCTTC.

This clonotype was observed at least ten times. V gene TRBV9 combines with J gene TRBJ1-4; no definite D call. The CDR3 is 13 amino acids. The V gene's germline CDR1 is SGDLS and CDR2 YYNGEE. V was trimmed by 3 bases and J by 7 bases, leaving 10 bases between them. The CDR3 DNA reads TGTGCCAGCAGCGAGAGAGGCGGTGAAAAACTGTTTTTT. Protein sequence: CASSERGGEKLFF.

This clonotype was counted at least ten times. V and J are TRBV7-9 and TRBJ1-1; D gene uncertain. Germline V gives CDR1 SEHNR, CDR2 FQNEAQ (reference sequence). V gave up 5 bases and J gave up 0 bases, with 10 bases separating them. The CDR3 has 14 residues. The chain's CDR3 is CASSITAVNTEAFF. The CDR3 nucleotides are TGTGCCAGCAGCATCACAGCGGTGAACACTGAAGCTTTCTTT.

This clonotype occurred many times. The chain employs TRBV7-2 and TRBJ2-7; 7 nucleotides agree with TRBD2. There are 16 residues in the CDR3. Trimming cost V 5 bases and J 0 bases; bases outside gene matches: 10. Germline CDR1 is SGHTA and CDR2 is FQGNSA. CDR3 DNA: TGTGCCAGCAGCCCTCGAGCACTAGCGATCTCCTACGAGCAGTACTTC. Residues: CASSPRALAISYEQYF.

This clonotype was seen ten or more times. The genes are TRBV15 and TRBJ2-1; 8 bases fit TRBD2. After removal of 4 bases from V and 7 bases from J, the junction contained 3 bases not matched to a gene. The CDR3 consists of 13 residues. Germline lookup yields CDR1 LNHNV and CDR2 YYDKDF (reference sequence). The CDR3 is CATSNGLANEQFF. The CDR3 coding sequence is TGTGCCACCAGCAACGGACTAGCAAATGAGCAGTTCTTC.

This clonotype was counted ten times or more. This rearrangement joins TRBV5-1 to TRBJ2-7, with 7 bases matching TRBD1. The germline V gene encodes CDR1 SGHRS and CDR2 YFSETQ. V lost 4 bases and J lost 0; bases outside the gene matches: 4. The CDR3 runs 14 residues. CDR3 in DNA: TGCGCCAGCAGCCTACAGGGGAGCTCCTACGAGCAGTACTTC. Translated, it gives CASSLQGSSYEQYF. Together with reference TRBV5-1 and TRBJ2-7, the CDR3 gives the full variable domain: KAGVTQTPRYLIKTRGQQVTLSCSPISGHRSVSWYQQTPGQGLQFLFEYFSETQRNKGNFPGRFSGRQFSNSRSEMNVSTLELGDSALYLCASSLQGSSYEQYFGPGTRLTVT.

Of note for this clonotype: This may be a read error, as it is one base from a much larger clone. The V and J genes are TRBV12-3 or TRBV12-4 and TRBJ2-1, with D perhaps matching TRBD1 or TRBD2 (5 bases each). V was cut by 8 bases and J by 4 bases, with 15 bases left in between. The length of the CDR3 is 14 residues. CDR3 sequence reads: CASRRGGPYNEQFF. Written as DNA, the CDR3 is TGTGCCAGCCGCCGGGGCGGGCCGTACAATGAGCAGTTCTTC.

This clonotype showed up many times. The genes are TRBV5-1 and TRBJ2-2, with a tentative D call TRBD1 (5 bases). Trimming shortened V by 3 bases and J by 0 bases, and 9 bases separated the two germline ends. This CDR3 is 15 amino acids long. Germline CDR1 is SGHRS and CDR2 is YFSETQ. DNA of the CDR3: TGCGCCAGCAGCTGGACACTGGCGAACACCGGGGAGCTGTTTTTT. Encoded protein: CASSWTLANTGELFF. Full variable domain (rest looked up from reference TRBV5-1 and TRBJ2-2): KAGVTQTPRYLIKTRGQQVTLSCSPISGHRSVSWYQQTPGQGLQFLFEYFSETQRNKGNFPGRFSGRQFSNSRSEMNVSTLELGDSALYLCASSWTLANTGELFFGEGSRLTVL.

The sample holds many counts of this clonotype. The rearrangement uses TRBV10-3 and TRBJ1-2; D is perhaps TRBD1 (6 bases). Trimming took off 3 bases at V and 3 bases at J, with 11 bases between the two ends. This CDR3 has 14 residues. Germline V gives CDR1 ENHRY, CDR2 SYGVKD. The CDR3 loop is CAISERGYDYGYTF. CDR3 in DNA: TGTGCCATCAGTGAAAGGGGGTACGACTATGGCTACACCTTC.

This clonotype was recorded at least ten times. The chain is built from TRBV12-3 or TRBV12-4 and TRBJ1-2, with D possibly being TRBD1 (6 bases). CDR3 size: 14 residues. Trimming left V 6 bases short and J 2 bases short, with 13 bases between. CDR3 coding DNA: TGTGCCAGCAGACCCCTCGACAGGAACTATGGCTACACCTTC. Translating it yields CASRPLDRNYGYTF.

The CDR3 spells CASSLNPVPNYGYTF. The CDR3 nucleotides are TGTGCCAGCAGTTTGAATCCAGTGCCTAACTATGGCTACACCTTC. The chain employs TRBV27 and TRBJ1-2; no clear D. Trimming cost V 3 bases and J 0 bases, with 11 bases left between them. This CDR3 is 15 amino acids long. Looked up from germline, CDR1 is MNHEY and CDR2 is SMNVEV (reference sequence).

This clonotype has only one observation. The J gene is TRBJ1-5, the V gene TRBV5-1; D is perhaps TRBD1 (5 bases). CDR1 SGHRS and CDR2 YFSETQ come from the germline V gene. With 4 bases removed from V and 5 bases from J, the gap between germline ends came to 13 bases. The CDR3 has 14 amino acids. This CDR3 reads CASSRDGRDQPQHF. For the CDR3, the DNA is TGCGCCAGCAGCCGGGACGGTCGGGATCAGCCCCAGCATTTT.

This chain uses TRBV10-3 with TRBJ2-7; the D gene is possibly TRBD1 (6 bases). The germline gives CDR1 ENHRY, CDR2 SYGVKD. The CDR3 is made up of 13 amino acids. V was cut by 2 bases and J by 3 bases, with 8 bases left in between. CDR3 sequence (DNA): TGTGCCATCAGTGAGAACAGGGTCTACGAGCAGTACTTC. It encodes CAISENRVYEQYF.

This clonotype was seen many times. This sequence joins TRBV6-5 and TRBJ2-6; no clear D gene. The ends were cut back, 5 bases at V and 2 bases at J, with 10 bases in the middle. The CDR3 runs 15 residues. In germline, CDR1 is MNHEY, CDR2 SVGAGI. This chain's CDR3 is CASSPGTTGANVLTF. For the CDR3, the DNA is TGTGCCAGCAGTCCAGGTACCACTGGGGCCAACGTCCTGACTTTC.

This clonotype showed up many times. The J gene is TRBJ2-7, the V gene TRBV11-1; 7 bases map to TRBD2. The germline V gene has CDR1 SGHAT and CDR2 FQDESV (reference sequence). The CDR3 totals 13 residues. Losses at the gene ends were 6 bases for V and 4 bases for J; bases not matched to a gene: 6. The CDR3 protein is CASSQLADYEQYF. CDR3 coding DNA: TGTGCCAGCAGTCAGCTAGCGGATTACGAGCAGTACTTC.

This clonotype was seen ten or more times. V usage is TRBV4-2 and J usage is TRBJ2-7; 7 bases line up with TRBD2. With V trimmed by 0 bases and J by 3 bases, 14 bases remained unmatched. CDR1 is LGHNA and CDR2 is YNFKEQ in the germline V gene. This CDR3 contains 18 residues. This CDR3 reads CASSQENVGGQRHYEQYF. CDR3 bases: TGTGCCAGCAGCCAAGAAAATGTGGGAGGGCAACGCCACTACGAGCAGTACTTC.